This T cell receptor beta chain was observed in a study of T cell repertoires in cytomegalovirus infection. Each CDR3 protein gets one entry after TCRdb re-called the reads with MiXCR. The sample lists fewer than 300,000 distinct CDR3 sequences, 25% occurring once. The receptor's source is a human donor in good health (CMV status not recorded). Some clones in this sample may be carry-over from other donors' samples. Sequencing input: PBMCs.

The CDR3 is CASSLGPVGATGELFF. In DNA, the CDR3 is TGTGCCAGCAGCTTAGGGCCGGTTGGAGCCACCGGGGAGCTGTTTTTT. The chain uses TRBV7-2 and TRBJ2-2; no clear D gene. The CDR3 is 16 residues long. Trimming stripped 1 base from V and 4 bases from J, with 13 bases between. Germline lookup yields CDR1 SGHTA and CDR2 FQGNSA.